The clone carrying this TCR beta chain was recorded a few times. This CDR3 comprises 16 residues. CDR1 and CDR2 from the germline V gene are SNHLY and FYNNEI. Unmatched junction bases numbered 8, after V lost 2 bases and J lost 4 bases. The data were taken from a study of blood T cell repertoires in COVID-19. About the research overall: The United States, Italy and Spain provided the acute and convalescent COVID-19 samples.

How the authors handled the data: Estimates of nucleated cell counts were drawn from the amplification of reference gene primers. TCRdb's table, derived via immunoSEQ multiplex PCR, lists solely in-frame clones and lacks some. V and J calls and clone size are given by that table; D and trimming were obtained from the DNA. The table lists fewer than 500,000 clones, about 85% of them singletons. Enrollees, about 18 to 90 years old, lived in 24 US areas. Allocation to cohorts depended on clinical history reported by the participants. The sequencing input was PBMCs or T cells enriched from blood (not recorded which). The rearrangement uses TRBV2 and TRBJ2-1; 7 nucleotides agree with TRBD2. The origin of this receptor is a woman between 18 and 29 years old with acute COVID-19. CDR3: CASSEMASGRYNEQFF. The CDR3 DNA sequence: TGTGCCAGCAGTGAAATGGCTAGCGGTCGTTACAATGAGCAGTTCTTC.